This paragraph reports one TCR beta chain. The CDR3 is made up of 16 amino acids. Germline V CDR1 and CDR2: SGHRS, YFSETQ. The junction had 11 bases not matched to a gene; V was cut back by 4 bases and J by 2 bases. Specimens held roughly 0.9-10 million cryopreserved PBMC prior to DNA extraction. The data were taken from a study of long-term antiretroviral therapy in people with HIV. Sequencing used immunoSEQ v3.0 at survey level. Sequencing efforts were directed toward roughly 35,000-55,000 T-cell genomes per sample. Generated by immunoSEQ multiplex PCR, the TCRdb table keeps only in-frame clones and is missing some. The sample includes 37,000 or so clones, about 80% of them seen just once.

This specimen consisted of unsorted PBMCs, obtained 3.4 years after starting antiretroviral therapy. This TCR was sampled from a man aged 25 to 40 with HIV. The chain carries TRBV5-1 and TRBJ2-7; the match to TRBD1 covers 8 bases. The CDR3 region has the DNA TGCGCCAGCAGCCCGGGGTTAGGACAGGGCACCTACGAGCAGTACTTC. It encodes CASSPGLGQGTYEQYF.